This T cell receptor (beta chain) was sequenced during a study of shared T cell receptors in the human thymus. Method: immunoSEQ multiplex PCR; TCRdb's copy keeps in-frame clones and lacks some. The sample comprises about 730,000 clones, roughly 85% of which are singletons, and approximately 0.01% rests with the top ten. The CDR3 is 13 amino acids. In germline, CDR1 is MNHEY, CDR2 SMNVEV (reference sequence). Trimming took off 4 bases at V and 2 bases at J, with 8 bases between the two ends. This sample was also put to use in a study of human thymus T cells. This second study says: Congenital heart defects were the reason for the corrective surgery that the donors, healthy Finnish infants, were having. Obtained as resections during corrective heart surgery, the thymus tissue was then studied. Across thymic and blood repertoires, the usage of V and J genes appeared to be biased. Unrelated people showed highly overlapping thymic repertoires, related research reported.

Source material: thymocytes. The rearrangement joins TRBV27 to TRBJ1-2, with D possibly TRBD1 on 5 matching bases. The TCR originated in a girl in the first two years of life with a congenital heart defect. The CDR3 DNA follows: TGTGCCAGCAGTTACAGGTCGAACTATGGCTACACCTTC. This codes for CASSYRSNYGYTF.